These T cell receptor beta chains were read from a single sample in a study of STAT5B mutations in CD4+ large granular lymphocyte leukemia. Measured with immunoSEQ multiplex PCR; TCRdb has only the in-frame clones, and not every one. Seen here are about 36,000 clones, over 70% observed once, and the top ten hold 0.45% to 0.6%. Sequenced: CD4+ T cells from blood buffy coats. The receptor set was obtained from a human donor in good health. Each CDR3 is given without its conserved first and last residue. Each record gives: J gene, D gene, clone size, V gene, CDR3 protein. A D gene is named only where the DNA matches it firmly. Clone size is given for some rows only: seen once, a few or many times, or a class if the clone is expanded.

TRBJ2-2 | TRBD1 | NA | TRBV7-2 | ASRRDRYTGELF
TRBJ2-3 | TRBD2 | NA | TRBV6-5 | ASSSRRRGTTDTQY
TRBJ2-5 | TRBD2 | NA | TRBV6-5 | ASSSPVGGITETQY
TRBJ2-3 | NA | NA | TRBV6-6 | ASSTGIDTQY
TRBJ2-3 | NA | NA | TRBV6-1 | ASGWIRDTQY
TRBJ2-7 | TRBD2 | once | TRBV5-1 | ASSPLAGAFYEQY
TRBJ1-2 | NA | NA | TRBV7-2 | ASSQRYGYT
TRBJ1-4 | NA | NA | TRBV18 | ASSLFRDSSNEKLF
TRBJ2-1 | TRBD1 | NA | TRBV9 | ASAGGEKYNEQF
TRBJ2-1 | TRBD2 | NA | TRBV5-4 | ASRQRGGRFEQF
TRBJ1-1 | NA | NA | TRBV18 | ASSPPQGLGAF
TRBJ1-6 | NA | NA | TRBV7-2 | ASSSLGGTGSPLH
TRBJ2-3 | NA | NA | TRBV7-3 | ASSERQAFTDTQY
TRBJ2-2 | NA | NA | TRBV2 | ASARGNTGELF
TRBJ2-5 | TRBD2 | NA | TRBV7-9 | ASRRTSGKETQY
TRBJ1-1 | TRBD1 | few | TRBV2 | ASSFQGGRDTEAF
TRBJ2-3 | NA | NA | TRBV29-1 | SVEEGSGSADTQY
TRBJ1-4 | NA | NA | TRBV5-8 | ASSLAIGTENEKLF
TRBJ2-1 | TRBD2 | NA | TRBV18 | ASSPKTSGGGNNEQF
TRBJ1-4 | NA | NA | TRBV27 | ASSFWGVTTNEKLF
TRBJ2-1 | TRBD2 | NA | TRBV4-1 | ASSRVWFKKRGPHNEQF
TRBJ2-3 | TRBD2 | NA | TRBV10-3 | AISDVLAGDTDTQY
TRBJ2-7 | NA | NA | TRBV7-2 | ASSPPGGGYEQY
TRBJ2-2 | NA | NA | TRBV27 | ASSLLGRLNTGELF
TRBJ2-1 | TRBD1 | NA | TRBV19 | ASSIVDRGYNEQF
TRBJ1-4 | NA | NA | TRBV2 | ASSDRARANEKLF
TRBJ1-5 | NA | few | TRBV7-9 | ASSLQGGQPQH
TRBJ1-5 | TRBD1 | NA | TRBV19 | ASSQGQGNFQPQH
TRBJ1-5 | TRBD1 | few | TRBV7-9 | ASSSQGNSNQPQH
TRBJ1-4 | TRBD1 | NA | TRBV7-9 | ASSTGQGGDEKLF
TRBJ2-3 | TRBD2 | NA | TRBV7-8 | ASSPIRTSGMKDTQY
TRBJ2-3 | TRBD2 | NA | TRBV6-1 | ASSHSGGSTDTQY
TRBJ1-3 | NA | NA | TRBV6-5 | ASSYSISGNTIY
TRBJ1-2 | TRBD1 | NA | TRBV19 | ASSENRGIYGYT
TRBJ2-3 | NA | NA | TRBV7-9 | ASSPLVLGDTQY
TRBJ2-5 | TRBD2 | NA | TRBV7-9 | ASSWGLAGLYQETQY
TRBJ2-5 | NA | NA | TRBV29-1 | SVEGGGIETQY
TRBJ2-5 | TRBD2 | NA | TRBV2 | ASGRLAKTQY
TRBJ2-3 | TRBD2 | NA | TRBV5-4 | ASSRGLAGDVDTQY
TRBJ1-6 | TRBD1 | NA | TRBV27 | ASSFDRGGLRNSPLH
TRBJ2-7 | TRBD1 | few | TRBV5-4 | ASSSGQGAVEQY
TRBJ2-1 | TRBD2 | NA | TRBV5-4 | ASSTGGGENEQF
TRBJ2-1 | NA | NA | TRBV9 | ASSVGVGSYNEQF
TRBJ1-3 | NA | NA | TRBV10-3 | AVTGGNTIY
TRBJ1-4 | NA | NA | TRBV18 | ASSPYSDATNEKLF
TRBJ2-1 | NA | few | TRBV19 | ASASGQSSYNEQF
TRBJ1-1 | NA | few | TRBV7-9 | ASSSGEGRNTEAF
TRBJ1-3 | NA | NA | TRBV14 | ASSRNRGASGNTIY
TRBJ2-3 | NA | NA | TRBV7-9 | ASSLAGLDTQY
TRBJ1-5 | TRBD1 | NA | TRBV10-3 | AISDSNRGYQPQH
TRBJ2-1 | TRBD2 | NA | TRBV7-2 | ASSLQSGSVVEQF